What follows describes a single T cell receptor beta chain. Its cognate antigen is unknown. In the PCR, 60 Vbeta and 13 Jbeta primers were used. Clones were read by immunoSEQ multiplex PCR, and TCRdb kept only the in-frame ones, dropping some. The sample lists some 65,000 clones, 68% occurring once. These data belong to a study of cytomegalovirus exposure and HLA in healthy donors. Whole-study findings and limits: When presence/absence was analysed, sequencing depth was taken to be roughly uniform across donors.

Sequencing was performed on PBMCs. The sequence came from a woman in her thirties in good health and CMV-seronegative.

The CDR3 loop reads CASSERQGDTGELFF. DNA of the CDR3: TGTGCCAGCAGTGAGCGACAGGGGGACACCGGGGAGCTGTTTTTT. V is TRBV6-1 and J is TRBJ2-2, with 9 bases identical to TRBD1. The germline gives CDR1 MNHNS, CDR2 SASEGT. CDR3 length equals 15 residues. With V trimmed by 3 bases and J by 3 bases, 2 bases remained unmatched.